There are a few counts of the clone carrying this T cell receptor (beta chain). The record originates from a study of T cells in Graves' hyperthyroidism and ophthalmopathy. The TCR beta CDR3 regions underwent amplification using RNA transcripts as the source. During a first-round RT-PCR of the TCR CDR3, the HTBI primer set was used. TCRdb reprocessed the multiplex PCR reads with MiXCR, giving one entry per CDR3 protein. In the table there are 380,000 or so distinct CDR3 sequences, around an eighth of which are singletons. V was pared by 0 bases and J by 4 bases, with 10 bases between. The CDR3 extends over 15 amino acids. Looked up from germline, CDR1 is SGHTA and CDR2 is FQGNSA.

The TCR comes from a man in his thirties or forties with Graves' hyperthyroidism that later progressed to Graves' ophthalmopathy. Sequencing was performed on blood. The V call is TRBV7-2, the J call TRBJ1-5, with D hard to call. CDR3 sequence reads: CASSLADSPNQPQHF. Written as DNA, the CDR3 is TGTGCCAGCAGCTTAGCGGACTCCCCTAATCAGCCCCAGCATTTT.